This T cell receptor (beta chain) came from a study of blood T cell repertoires in COVID-19. Clones were read by immunoSEQ multiplex PCR, and TCRdb kept only the in-frame ones, dropping some. The sample yields about 220,000 clones, around three quarters seen once. CDR3 size: 15 residues. The germline V gene has CDR1 SGHVS and CDR2 FNYEAQ. V was shortened by 3 bases and J by 3 bases, with 11 bases between the two germline ends. V gene TRBV7-6 combines with J gene TRBJ2-2; D gene unclear. This TCR came from a woman in her seventies with acute or convalescent COVID-19. Sequencing was done on a sample of peripheral blood. CDR3 protein: CASSLRSDHTGELFF. The DNA of the CDR3 is TGTGCCAGCAGCTTGCGGTCTGACCACACCGGGGAGCTGTTTTTT.